Listed below are T cell receptor beta chains from one sample, sequenced in a study of Ad26.COV2.S vaccination and SARS-CoV-2 variants. Produced via immunoSEQ multiplex PCR; TCRdb's table is partial and in-frame only. The table has around 170,000 clones, 87% seen once. The sample consisted of peripheral blood, taken after recovery from COVID-19. These receptors all come from a human donor who had recovered from COVID-19. The CDR3 runs from the conserved cysteine through the conserved F or W. The D gene is left open where the match is weak. Expanded clones get a size class; other rows say once, few or many, or leave the size out.

J gene	D gene	V gene	clone size	CDR3 length	CDR3 protein	CDR3 DNA
TRBJ1-6	-	TRBV9	-	14	CASSLGVHNSPLHF	TGTGCCAGCAGCCTGGGTGTCCATAATTCACCCCTCCACTTT
TRBJ2-7	-	TRBV5-6	once	11	CASSQAYEQYF	TGTGCCAGCAGCCAGGCCTACGAGCAGTACTTC
TRBJ2-2	-	TRBV4-2	-	13	CASSQGGTGELFF	TGTGCCAGCAGCCAAGGGGGGACCGGGGAGCTGTTTTTT
TRBJ2-7	TRBD1	TRBV7-9	-	13	CASSLELRGEQYF	TGTGCCAGCAGCTTAGAGCTCAGGGGGGAGCAGTACTTC
TRBJ2-7	-	TRBV21-1	-	16	CASSKPILRTHYEQYF	TGTGCCAGCAGCAAACCAATCCTCCGGACCCACTACGAGCAGTACTTC
TRBJ2-5	-	TRBV5-6	few	16	CASSKGLSPYQETQYF	TGTGCCAGCAGCAAAGGACTCTCCCCGTACCAAGAGACCCAGTACTTC
TRBJ2-7	TRBD2	TRBV29-1	-	13	CSVGLARGYEQYF	TGCAGCGTTGGACTAGCGAGGGGCTACGAGCAGTACTTC
TRBJ2-1	TRBD2	TRBV5-8	-	17	CASSLNRGGTGYNEQFF	TGTGCCAGCAGCTTGAATCGGGGGGGGACCGGATACAATGAGCAGTTCTTC
TRBJ1-1	-	TRBV6-5	-	14	CASGLDMANTEAFF	TGTGCCAGCGGTCTTGACATGGCTAACACTGAAGCTTTCTTT
TRBJ2-1	-	TRBV28	-	16	CASSPLSRGPYNEQFF	TGTGCCAGCAGTCCCCTTAGCCGGGGGCCCTACAATGAGCAGTTCTTC
TRBJ2-7	-	TRBV4-1	-	15	CASSQGEDSTYEQYF	TGCGCCAGCAGCCAAGGGGAGGACTCAACCTACGAGCAGTACTTC
TRBJ1-5	-	TRBV15	-	16	CATSRPPWGSNQPQHF	TGTGCCACCAGCAGACCCCCCTGGGGGAGCAATCAGCCCCAGCATTTT
TRBJ2-5	-	TRBV6-5	-	14	CASSYRQTQETQYF	TGTGCCAGCAGTTATCGACAGACTCAAGAGACCCAGTACTTC
TRBJ2-7	-	TRBV28	once	16	CASSLYETGRIYEQYF	TGTGCCAGCAGTTTATACGAGACAGGGAGGATCTACGAGCAGTACTTC
TRBJ2-7	TRBD1	TRBV6-5	-	15	CASSYRDRGSYEQYF	TGTGCCAGCAGTTACCGGGACAGGGGCTCCTACGAGCAGTACTTC
TRBJ1-3	TRBD1	TRBV19	few	18	CASSTTRTGASSGNTIYF	TGTGCCAGTAGCACGACTCGCACAGGGGCCTCCTCTGGAAACACCATATATTTT
TRBJ1-1	-	TRBV6-5	-	13	CASSNIWSTEAFF	TGTGCCAGCAGTAACATCTGGAGCACTGAAGCTTTCTTT
TRBJ2-7	TRBD1	TRBV2	-	14	CASSKTGGTYEQYF	TGTGCCAGCAGTAAGACAGGGGGTACCTACGAGCAGTACTTC
TRBJ2-7	TRBD1	TRBV5-1	many	15	CASSLSPGGTYEQYF	TGCGCCAGCAGCTTGTCTCCAGGGGGCACCTACGAGCAGTACTTC
TRBJ2-7	TRBD2	TRBV6-5	once	13	CASSSGNSYEQYF	TGTGCCAGCAGCAGCGGGAACTCCTACGAGCAGTACTTC
TRBJ2-7	TRBD2	TRBV10-3	-	15	CAISEAAGGNHEQYF	TGTGCCATCAGTGAGGCAGCGGGAGGGAACCACGAGCAGTACTTC
TRBJ1-4	-	TRBV15	-	14	CATSTGRANEKLFF	TGTGCCACCAGCACCGGCAGGGCTAATGAAAAACTGTTTTTT
TRBJ1-2	-	TRBV6-5	-	14	CASSYSSARYGYTF	TGTGCCAGCAGTTACTCGTCGGCGAGGTATGGCTACACCTTC
TRBJ2-7	TRBD2	TRBV4-1	once	17	CASSQPGTSRRDYEQYF	TGCGCCAGCAGCCAGCCCGGGACTAGCAGGCGGGACTACGAGCAGTACTTC
TRBJ1-1	-	TRBV9	-	11	CASSEGAEAFF	TGTGCCAGCAGCGAGGGGGCTGAAGCTTTCTTT
TRBJ2-7	-	TRBV9	-	13	CASSVRGIDEQYF	TGTGCCAGCAGCGTGAGGGGTATCGACGAGCAGTACTTC
TRBJ1-1	-	TRBV4-1	-	15	CASSTQDTMNTEAFF	TGCGCCAGCAGCACGCAGGACACTATGAACACTGAAGCTTTCTTT
TRBJ1-5	-	TRBV7-3	-	17	CASSLRESGSSNQPQHF	TGTGCCAGCAGCTTAAGAGAGTCAGGGAGCAGCAATCAGCCCCAGCATTTT
TRBJ2-5	TRBD2	TRBV10-3	-	15	CAISGTSGGVETQYF	TGTGCCATCAGTGGAACTAGCGGGGGGGTGGAGACCCAGTACTTC
TRBJ2-7	TRBD2	TRBV11-2	-	17	CASSLAMTSGGFYEQYF	TGTGCCAGCAGCTTAGCCATGACTAGCGGGGGGTTCTACGAGCAGTACTTC
TRBJ2-1	TRBD2	TRBV18	-	14	CASSQWTSMNEQFF	TGTGCCAGCTCCCAATGGACTAGCATGAATGAGCAGTTCTTC
TRBJ2-3	TRBD1	TRBV5-5	-	15	CASSWRQGGIDTQYF	TGTGCCAGCAGCTGGCGACAGGGGGGAATAGATACGCAGTATTTT
TRBJ2-7	TRBD1	TRBV7-8	-	15	CASSFRRTGTYEQYF	TGTGCCAGCAGCTTTAGGAGGACAGGGACCTACGAGCAGTACTTC